This T cell receptor (beta chain) was captured by sequencing in a study of OX40 agonist ivuxolimab in advanced cancers. Study results and caveats: Blood T cells, both CD4+ and CD8+, expanded clonally by week 6 at 0.1 to 3.0 mg/kg. On average, CD8+ T cells showed a greater number of expanded clones than CD4+.

Method: immunoSEQ multiplex PCR; TCRdb's copy keeps in-frame clones and lacks some. The data hold around 21,000 clones, with about four fifths observed a single time. For this clone: Its target is not known.

The V and J ends lost 0 bases and 1 base respectively, with 9 bases between them. This CDR3 comprises 15 residues. Germline V gives CDR1 SNHLY, CDR2 FYNNEI. The chain links TRBV2 to TRBJ1-1; D perhaps matches TRBD1 (5 bases). The receptor's source is an adult with an advanced solid tumor such as melanoma, head and neck, liver or kidney cancer. Source: CD4+ or CD8+ T cells sorted from blood, taken in a trial of the OX40 agonist ivuxolimab. The CDR3 bases are TGTGCCAGCAGTGAAGCGCGCAGGGCGAACACTGAAGCTTTCTTT. This gives the protein CASSEARRANTEAFF.